Given below is one TCR beta chain in context. No antigen is known for it. CDR1 SGHRS and CDR2 YFSETQ come from the germline V gene. The CDR3 has 16 residues. V lost 2 bases, J lost 3 bases, and 17 bases lay in between. This specimen comes from a study of shared clonotypes between healthy human individuals. The study, taken as a whole, reports: Clonotypes shared by all four sorted-subset donors had higher generation probabilities than non-shared clonotypes.

Measured with immunoSEQ multiplex PCR; TCRdb has only the in-frame clones, and not every one. This sample has about 2.3 million clones; more than 80% occur once, and the top ten carry roughly 0.36%. The sample was naive CD4+ T cells from PBMCs. The subset is: CD45RA+ positively selected. The rearrangement uses TRBV5-1 and TRBJ1-2; D gene ambiguous. The receptor's source is a man aged 18 to 30 in good health. Some clones in this sample may be carry-over from other donors' samples. CDR3: CASSFGEGGRDYGYTF. The CDR3 DNA is TGCGCCAGCAGCTTCGGGGAGGGAGGGCGAGACTATGGCTACACCTTC.